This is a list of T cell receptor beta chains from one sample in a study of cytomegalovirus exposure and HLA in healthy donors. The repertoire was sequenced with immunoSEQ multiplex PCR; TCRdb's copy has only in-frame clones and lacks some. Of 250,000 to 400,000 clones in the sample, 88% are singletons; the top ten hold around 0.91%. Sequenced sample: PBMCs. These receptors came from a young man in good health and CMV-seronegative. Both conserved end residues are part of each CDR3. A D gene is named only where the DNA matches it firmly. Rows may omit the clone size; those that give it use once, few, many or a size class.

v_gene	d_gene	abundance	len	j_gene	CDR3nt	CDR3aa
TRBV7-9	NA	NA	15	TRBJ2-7	TGTGCCAGCAGCTTCTCGACAGGATGGGACGACGAGCAGTACTTC	CASSFSTGWDDEQYF
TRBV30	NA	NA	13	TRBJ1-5	TGTGCCTGGAGTTCAGGTCCCGTTCAGCCCCAGCATTTT	CAWSSGPVQPQHF
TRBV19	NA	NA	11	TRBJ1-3	TGTGCCAGCTCTACCTGGAACACCATATATTTT	CASSTWNTIYF
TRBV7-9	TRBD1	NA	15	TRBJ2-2	TGTGCCAGCAGCCTGGACAGGGGGAACACCGGGGAGCTGTTTTTT	CASSLDRGNTGELFF
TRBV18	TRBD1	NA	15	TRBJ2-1	TGTGCCAGCTCACCTCTGACAGGGTCCTACAATGAGCAGTTCTTC	CASSPLTGSYNEQFF
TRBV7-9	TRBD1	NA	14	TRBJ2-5	TGTGCCAGCACTTTATTAACGCCTGAGGGGGCGATGTACTTC	CASTLLTPEGAMYF
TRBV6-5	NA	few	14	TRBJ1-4	TGTGCCAGCAGTTACAAGGGGAGGACGGAAAAACTGTTTTTT	CASSYKGRTEKLFF
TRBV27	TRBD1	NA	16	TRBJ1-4	TGTGCCAGCAGTCGGGGGACAGGGGGCCGAATCGAAAAACTGTTTTTT	CASSRGTGGRIEKLFF
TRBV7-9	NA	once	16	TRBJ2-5	TGTGCCAGCAGCTTAGCGCCTGGACAAAGTAGGGAGACCCAGTACTTC	CASSLAPGQSRETQYF
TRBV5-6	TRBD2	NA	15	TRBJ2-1	TGTGCCAGCTTAGCGGGTCCCAGCTCCTACAATGAGCAGTTCTTC	CASLAGPSSYNEQFF
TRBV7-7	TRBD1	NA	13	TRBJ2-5	TGTGCCAGCGGGCCGACAGGGACAGAGACCCAGTACTTC	CASGPTGTETQYF
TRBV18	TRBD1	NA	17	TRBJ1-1	TGTGCCAGCTCACCGGGACAGGGGGCGCTGGGCGCCACTGAAGCTTTCTTT	CASSPGQGALGATEAFF
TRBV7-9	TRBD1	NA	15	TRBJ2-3	TGTGCCAGCAGCTTGACAGGGGGAAGCACAGATACGCAGTATTTT	CASSLTGGSTDTQYF
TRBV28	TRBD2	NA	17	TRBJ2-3	TGTGCCAGCAGTTTATGGTCTAGCGGGGCTAGCACAGATACGCAGTATTTT	CASSLWSSGASTDTQYF
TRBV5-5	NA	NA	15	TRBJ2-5	TGTGCCAGCAGCTTGGACTCGGACAGAGGAGAGACCCAGTACTTC	CASSLDSDRGETQYF
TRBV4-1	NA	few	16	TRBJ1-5	TGCGCCAGCAGCCATGCCCCGGCAGGGGCCAATCAGCCCCAGCATTTT	CASSHAPAGANQPQHF